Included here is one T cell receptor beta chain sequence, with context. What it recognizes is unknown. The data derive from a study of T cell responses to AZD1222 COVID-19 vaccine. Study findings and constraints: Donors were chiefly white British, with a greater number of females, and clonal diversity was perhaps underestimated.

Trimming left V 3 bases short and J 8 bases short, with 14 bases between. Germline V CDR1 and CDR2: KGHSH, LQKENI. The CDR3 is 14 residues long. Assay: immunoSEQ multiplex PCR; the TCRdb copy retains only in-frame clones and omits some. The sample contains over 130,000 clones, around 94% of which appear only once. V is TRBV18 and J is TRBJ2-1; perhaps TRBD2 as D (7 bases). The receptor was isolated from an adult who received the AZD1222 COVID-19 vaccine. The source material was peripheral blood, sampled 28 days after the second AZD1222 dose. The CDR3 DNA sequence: TGTGCCAGCTCACCGGGCGGGGGCCTCGATGAGCAGTTCTTC. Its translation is CASSPGGGLDEQFF.